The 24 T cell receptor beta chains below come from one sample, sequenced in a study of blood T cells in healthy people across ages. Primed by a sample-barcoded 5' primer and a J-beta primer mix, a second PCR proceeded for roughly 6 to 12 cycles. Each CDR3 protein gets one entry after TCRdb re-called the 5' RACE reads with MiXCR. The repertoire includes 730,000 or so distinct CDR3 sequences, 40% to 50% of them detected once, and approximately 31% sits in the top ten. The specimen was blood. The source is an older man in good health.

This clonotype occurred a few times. Here the CDR3 DNA reads TGTGCCACCAGCAGAAAGGGGGATGGCTACACCTTC. Protein: CATSRKGDGYTF. The chain links TRBV15 to TRBJ1-2, with D maybe TRBD1 (6 bases). The germline gives CDR1 LNHNV, CDR2 YYDKDF (reference sequence). The CDR3 has 12 amino acids. V dropped 2 bases and J dropped 6 bases, with 7 bases sitting between them.

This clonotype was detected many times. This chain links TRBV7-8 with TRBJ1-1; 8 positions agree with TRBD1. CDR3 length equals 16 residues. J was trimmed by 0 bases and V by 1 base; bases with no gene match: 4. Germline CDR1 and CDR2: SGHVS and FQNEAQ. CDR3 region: CASSLVDRDMNTEAFF. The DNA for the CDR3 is TGTGCCAGCAGCTTAGTGGACAGGGACATGAACACTGAAGCTTTCTTT.

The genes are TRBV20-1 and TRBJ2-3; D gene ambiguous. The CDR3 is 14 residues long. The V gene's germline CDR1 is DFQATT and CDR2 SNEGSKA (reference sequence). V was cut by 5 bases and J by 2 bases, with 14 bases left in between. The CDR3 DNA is TGCAGTGCTTGGGGTCTTGAGTACACAGATACGCAGTATTTT. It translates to CSAWGLEYTDTQYF.

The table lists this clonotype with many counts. In DNA, the CDR3 is TGTGCCAGCAGCTTAGCGGCGCTAGCGGGGGTCGAGACCCAGTACTTC. This translates into CASSLAALAGVETQYF. This chain joins TRBV7-2 and TRBJ2-5; 10 bases map to TRBD2. V lost 0 bases, J lost 5 bases, and 6 bases stayed unmatched. Germline CDR1 SGHTA, CDR2 FQGNSA. This CDR3 region has 16 residues.

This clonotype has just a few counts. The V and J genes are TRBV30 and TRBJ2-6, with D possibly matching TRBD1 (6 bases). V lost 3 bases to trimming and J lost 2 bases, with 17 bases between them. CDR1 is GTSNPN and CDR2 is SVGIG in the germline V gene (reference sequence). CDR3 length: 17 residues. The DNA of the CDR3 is TGTGCCTGGAGGTTTGTAGGGGGTACTGCTGGGGCCAACGTCCTGACTTTC. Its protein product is CAWRFVGGTAGANVLTF. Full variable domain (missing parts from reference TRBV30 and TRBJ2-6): SQTIHQWPATLVQPVGSPLSLECTVEGTSNPNLYWYRQAAGRGLQLLFYSVGIGQISSEVPQNLSASRPQDRQFILSSKKLLLSDSGFYLCAWRFVGGTAGANVLTFGAGSRLTVL.

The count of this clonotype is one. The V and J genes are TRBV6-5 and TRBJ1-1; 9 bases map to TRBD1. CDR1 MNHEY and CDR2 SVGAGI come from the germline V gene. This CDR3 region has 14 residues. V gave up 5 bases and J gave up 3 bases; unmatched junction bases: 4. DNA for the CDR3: TGTGCCAGCAGTAACAGGGGGCGGCACACTGAAGCTTTCTTT. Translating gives CASSNRGRHTEAFF.

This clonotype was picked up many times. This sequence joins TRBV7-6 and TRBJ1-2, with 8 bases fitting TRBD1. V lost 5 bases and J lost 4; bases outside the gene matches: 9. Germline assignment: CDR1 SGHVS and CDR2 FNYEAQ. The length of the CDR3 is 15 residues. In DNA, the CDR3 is TGTGCCAGCAGCGCGACGGGACAGGCATCCTATGGCTACACCTTC. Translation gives CASSATGQASYGYTF.

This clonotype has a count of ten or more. The CDR3 loop reads CASREVRFTQYF. CDR3 DNA sequence: TGTGCCAGCAGGGAAGTACGGTTTACGCAGTATTTT. The chain joins TRBV6-2 or TRBV6-3 to TRBJ2-3; D ambiguous. The CDR3 has 12 residues. Trimming took 6 bases from V and 8 from J, leaving 12 bases between them. CDR1 and CDR2 (germline): MNHEY, SVGEGT.

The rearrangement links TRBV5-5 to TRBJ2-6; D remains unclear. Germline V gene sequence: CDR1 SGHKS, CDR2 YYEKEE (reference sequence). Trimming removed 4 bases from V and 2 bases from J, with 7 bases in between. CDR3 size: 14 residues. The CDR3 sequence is CASSPDPGANVLTF. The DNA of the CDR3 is TGTGCCAGCAGCCCCGACCCTGGGGCCAACGTCCTGACTTTC.

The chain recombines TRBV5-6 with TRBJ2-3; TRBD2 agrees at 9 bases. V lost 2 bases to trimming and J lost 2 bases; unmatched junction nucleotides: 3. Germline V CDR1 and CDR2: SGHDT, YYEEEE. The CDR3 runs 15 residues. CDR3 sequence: CASSFASGATDTQYF. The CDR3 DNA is TGTGCCAGCAGCTTCGCTAGCGGGGCCACAGATACGCAGTATTTT.

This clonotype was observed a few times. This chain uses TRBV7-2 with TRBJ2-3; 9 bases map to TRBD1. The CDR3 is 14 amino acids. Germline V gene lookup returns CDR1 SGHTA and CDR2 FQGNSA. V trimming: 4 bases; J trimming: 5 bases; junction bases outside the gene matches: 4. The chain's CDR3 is CASSSGQGIDTQYF. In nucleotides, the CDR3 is TGTGCCAGCAGCTCGGGACAGGGTATAGATACGCAGTATTTT.

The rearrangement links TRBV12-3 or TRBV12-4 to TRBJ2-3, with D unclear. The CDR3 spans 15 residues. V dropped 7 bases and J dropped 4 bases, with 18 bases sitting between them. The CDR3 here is CASTPMWGLPDTQYF. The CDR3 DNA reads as TGTGCCAGCACCCCGATGTGGGGTTTACCAGATACGCAGTATTTT.

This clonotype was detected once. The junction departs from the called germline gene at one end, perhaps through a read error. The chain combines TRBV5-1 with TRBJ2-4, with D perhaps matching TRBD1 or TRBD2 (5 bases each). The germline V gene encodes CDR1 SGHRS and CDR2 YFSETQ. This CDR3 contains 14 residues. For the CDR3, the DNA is TGCACCAGCAGCTTGGGGGTAGCCAAAAACATTCAGTACTTC. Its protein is CTSSLGVAKNIQYF.

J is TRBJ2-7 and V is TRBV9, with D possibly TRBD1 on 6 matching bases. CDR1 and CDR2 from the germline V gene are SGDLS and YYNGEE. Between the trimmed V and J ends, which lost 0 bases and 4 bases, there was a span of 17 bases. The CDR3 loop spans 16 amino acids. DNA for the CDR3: TGTGCCAGCAGCGTAGTCTTGGGGGCTACAATTTACGAGCAGTACTTC. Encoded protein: CASSVVLGATIYEQYF.

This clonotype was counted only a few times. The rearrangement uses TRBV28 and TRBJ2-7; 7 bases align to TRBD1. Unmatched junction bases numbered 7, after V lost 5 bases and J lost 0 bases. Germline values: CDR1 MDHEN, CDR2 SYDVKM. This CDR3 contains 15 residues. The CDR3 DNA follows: TGTGCCAGCAGTCCGCCGGGGACAGTCTCCTACGAGCAGTACTTC. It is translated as CASSPPGTVSYEQYF.

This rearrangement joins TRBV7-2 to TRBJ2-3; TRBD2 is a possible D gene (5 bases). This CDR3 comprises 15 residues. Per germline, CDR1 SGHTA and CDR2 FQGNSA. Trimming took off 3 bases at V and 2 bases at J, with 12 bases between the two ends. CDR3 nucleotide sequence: TGTGCCAGCAGCTTGGGCCGGGGTTTCACAGATACGCAGTATTTT. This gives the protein CASSLGRGFTDTQYF.

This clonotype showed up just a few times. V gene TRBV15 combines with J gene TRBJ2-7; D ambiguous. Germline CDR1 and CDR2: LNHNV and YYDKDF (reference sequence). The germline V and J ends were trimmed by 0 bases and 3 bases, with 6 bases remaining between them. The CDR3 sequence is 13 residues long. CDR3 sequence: CATSRDTGYEQYF. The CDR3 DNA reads TGTGCCACCAGCAGAGATACTGGCTACGAGCAGTACTTC. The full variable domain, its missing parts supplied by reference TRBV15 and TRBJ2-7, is DAMVIQNPRYQVTQFGKPVTLSCSQTLNHNVMYWYQQKSSQAPKLLFHYYDKDFNNEADTPDNFQSRRPNTSFCFLDIRSPGLGDTAMYLCATSRDTGYEQYFGPGTRLTVT.

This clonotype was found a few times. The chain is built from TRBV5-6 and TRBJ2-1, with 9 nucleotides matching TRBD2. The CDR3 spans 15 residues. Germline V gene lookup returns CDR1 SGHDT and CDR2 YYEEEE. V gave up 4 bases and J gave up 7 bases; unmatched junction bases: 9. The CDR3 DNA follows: TGTGCCAGCAGCCGCGGGGGGGTGGTCGGGAATGAGCAGTTCTTC. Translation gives CASSRGGVVGNEQFF.

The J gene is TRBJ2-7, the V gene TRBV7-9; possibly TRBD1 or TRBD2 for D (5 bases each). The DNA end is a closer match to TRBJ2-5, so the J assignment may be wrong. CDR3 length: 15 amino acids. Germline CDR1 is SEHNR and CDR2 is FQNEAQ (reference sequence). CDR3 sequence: CASSPNEGKGETQYF. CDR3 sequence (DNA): TGTGCCAGCAGCCCAAACGAGGGGAAGGGGGAGACCCAGTACTTC.

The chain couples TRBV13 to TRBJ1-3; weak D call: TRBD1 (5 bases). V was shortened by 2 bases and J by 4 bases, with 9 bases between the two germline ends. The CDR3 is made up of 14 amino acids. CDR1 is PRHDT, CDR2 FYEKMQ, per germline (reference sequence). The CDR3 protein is CASSLKGIGNTIYF. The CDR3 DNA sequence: TGTGCCAGCAGCTTAAAGGGGATCGGAAACACCATATATTTT.

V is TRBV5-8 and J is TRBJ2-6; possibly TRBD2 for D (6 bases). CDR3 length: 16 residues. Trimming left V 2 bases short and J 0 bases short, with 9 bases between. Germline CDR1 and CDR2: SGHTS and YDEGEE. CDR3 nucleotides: TGTGCCAGCAGCTTCGCGGGGAGCTCTGGGGCCAACGTCCTGACTTTC. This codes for CASSFAGSSGANVLTF. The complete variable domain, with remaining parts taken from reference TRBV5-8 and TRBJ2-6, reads EAGVTQSPTHLIKTRGQQATLRCSPISGHTSVYWYQQALGLGLQFLLWYDEGEERNRGNFPPRFSGRQFPNYSSELNVNALELEDSALYLCASSFAGSSGANVLTFGAGSRLTVL.

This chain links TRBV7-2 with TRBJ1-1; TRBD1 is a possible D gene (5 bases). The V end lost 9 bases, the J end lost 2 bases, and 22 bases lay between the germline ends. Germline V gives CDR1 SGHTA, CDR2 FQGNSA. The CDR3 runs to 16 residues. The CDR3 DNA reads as TGTGCCAGTTCGGGGGGGAGGGCCAAGCGAAACACTGAAGCTTTCTTT. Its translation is CASSGGRAKRNTEAFF.

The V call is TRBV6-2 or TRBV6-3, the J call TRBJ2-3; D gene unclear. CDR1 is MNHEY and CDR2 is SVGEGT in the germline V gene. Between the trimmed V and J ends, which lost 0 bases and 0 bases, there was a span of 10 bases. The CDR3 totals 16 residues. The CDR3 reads CASSYSPELSTDTQYF. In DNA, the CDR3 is TGTGCCAGCAGTTACTCCCCGGAATTAAGCACAGATACGCAGTATTTT.

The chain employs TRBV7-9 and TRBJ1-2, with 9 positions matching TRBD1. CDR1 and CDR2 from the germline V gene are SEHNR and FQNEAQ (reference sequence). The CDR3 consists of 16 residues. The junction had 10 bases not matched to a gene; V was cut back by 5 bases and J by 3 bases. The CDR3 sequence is CASSPGTGSLDYGYTF. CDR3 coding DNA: TGTGCCAGCAGCCCAGGGACAGGGTCCCTCGACTATGGCTACACCTTC.